These 27 T cell receptor beta chains were all obtained from the same sample, sequenced in a study of persistence of HIV-infected CD4 T cells. Antigen specificity for these receptors is unknown. The libraries were made with immunoSEQ version 4 in survey mode. Repertoires were generated with immunoSEQ multiplex PCR, while TCRdb's copy carries only in-frame clones and drops some. The sample holds tens of thousands of clones, roughly 80% seen once. The stimulus was lysate of CMV-infected fibroblasts, about 10 ug/mL. Sorted nonresponding memory CD4+ T cells were CD40L-negative, CD69-negative, CD45RO-high. Sequenced here: CD4+ T cells sorted from PBMCs after approximately 19-hour stimulation, sampled from a patient who received antiretroviral therapy. The receptors stem from an adult woman with HIV who was CMV-seropositive.

CDR3 nucleotide sequence: TGTGCCAGCAGTCCCTTCGTGGGACCCACTGAAGCTTTCTTT. Residues: CASSPFVGPTEAFF. The genes are TRBV27 and TRBJ1-1; D may be TRBD1 (5 bases). From germline, CDR1 is MNHEY and CDR2 SMNVEV (reference sequence). The CDR3 length is 14 residues. The V and J ends lost 5 bases and 4 bases respectively, with 14 bases between them.

This clone was seen once. The rearrangement uses TRBV7-9 and TRBJ1-5, with D unresolved. The CDR3 totals 13 residues. With 5 bases removed from V and 5 bases from J, the gap between germline ends came to 10 bases. From germline, CDR1 is SEHNR and CDR2 FQNEAQ (reference sequence). CDR3 DNA: TGTGCCAGCAGCCTAATAGGTGATCAGCCCCAGCATTTT. Amino acids: CASSLIGDQPQHF.

This clone was counted between two and nine times. The J gene is TRBJ1-2, the V gene TRBV5-4; D is unresolved. Per germline, CDR1 SGHNT and CDR2 YYREEE (reference sequence). The V end was cut by 0 bases, the J end by 0 bases, with 6 bases between. The CDR3 consists of 14 residues. CDR3: CASSLDIANYGYTF. CDR3 DNA sequence: TGTGCCAGCAGCTTGGACATAGCTAACTATGGCTACACCTTC.

The chain links TRBV7-8 to TRBJ1-3; unclear D gene. The CDR3 runs 14 residues. Germline V gives CDR1 SGHVS, CDR2 FQNEAQ. The V gene lost 5 bases and the J gene lost 1 base, with 9 bases spanning the gap. The CDR3 spells CASSRVGSGNTIYF. In DNA form, the CDR3 reads TGTGCCAGCAGCCGAGTTGGTTCTGGAAACACCATATATTTT.

This chain joins TRBV4-3 and TRBJ1-4; tentative D call: TRBD1 (6 bases). V dropped 0 bases and J dropped 6 bases, with 17 bases sitting between them. The CDR3 loop spans 17 amino acids. Germline V lookup: CDR1 LGHNA, CDR2 YSLEER. CDR3 sequence reads: CASSQDRGQGFDEKLFF. The CDR3 DNA reads TGCGCCAGCAGCCAAGACCGCGGTCAGGGGTTCGATGAAAAACTGTTTTTT.

This rearrangement joins TRBV30 to TRBJ1-2, with a weak D call TRBD1 (6 bases). Trimming cost V 3 bases and J 4 bases, with 15 bases left between them. The CDR3 consists of 14 residues. CDR1 is GTSNPN, CDR2 SVGIG, per germline (reference sequence). The CDR3: CAWRLTGPSYGYTF. CDR3 DNA: TGTGCCTGGAGGCTCACAGGGCCTAGCTATGGCTACACCTTC.

The genes are TRBV29-1 and TRBJ2-3; D gene uncertain. The V end lost 3 bases, the J end lost 3 bases, and 10 bases lay between the germline ends. Germline V lookup: CDR1 SQVTM, CDR2 ANQGSEA. The CDR3 runs 13 residues. CDR3 loop: CSVDPGLTDTQYF. The CDR3 DNA sequence: TGCAGCGTTGACCCGGGTCTGACAGATACGCAGTATTTT.

The V and J genes are TRBV30 and TRBJ1-1; TRBD1 matches at 12 bases. The CDR3 loop spans 13 amino acids. V shed 2 bases, J shed 14 bases, and the junction held 9 bases outside the gene matches. Germline V lookup: CDR1 GTSNPN, CDR2 SVGIG (reference sequence). The CDR3 loop is CAWSHGTGGAAFF. The CDR3 DNA follows: TGTGCCTGGAGTCACGGGACAGGGGGCGCGGCATTCTTT.

This chain connects TRBV7-9 to TRBJ2-7, with D perhaps given as TRBD1 or TRBD2 (5 bases each). CDR1 and CDR2 (germline): SEHNR, FQNEAQ (reference sequence). V lost 1 base and J 5 bases, leaving 12 bases between the germline ends. This CDR3 contains 14 residues. The CDR3 DNA sequence: TGTGCCAGCAGCTTAGAACTTGGGGGAAACGAGCAGTACTTC. Its protein product is CASSLELGGNEQYF.

V usage is TRBV2 and J usage is TRBJ1-5; weak D call: TRBD1 (6 bases). Between the trimmed V and J ends, which lost 5 bases and 6 bases, there was a span of 11 bases. CDR3 length equals 13 residues. Germline V gene lookup returns CDR1 SNHLY and CDR2 FYNNEI. DNA for the CDR3: TGTGCCAGCAGTTTTGACAGGTTTCAGCCCCAGCATTTT. It yields the protein CASSFDRFQPQHF.

V and J are TRBV30 and TRBJ2-7; perhaps TRBD1 as D (5 bases). CDR1 and CDR2 (germline): GTSNPN, SVGIG (reference sequence). Trimming pared 0 bases from V and 2 bases from J, leaving 14 bases between. The CDR3 has 15 amino acids. This chain's CDR3 is CAWSVGARSAYEQYF. The CDR3 DNA reads as TGTGCCTGGAGTGTAGGGGCAAGGTCGGCCTACGAGCAGTACTTC.

This clone was found once. The chain uses TRBV28 and TRBJ1-2, with D possibly matching TRBD1 (5 bases). Looked up from germline, CDR1 is MDHEN and CDR2 is SYDVKM. The CDR3 contains 15 residues. V lost 5 bases to trimming and J lost 7 bases, with 20 bases between them. The CDR3 loop reads CASSPLGVGRGGYTF. CDR3 sequence (DNA): TGTGCCAGCAGTCCCCTCGGGGTAGGGAGGGGTGGCTACACCTTC.

The chain links TRBV7-6 to TRBJ1-1; TRBD1 matches 7 bases. Trimming at V came to 5 bases and at J to 1 base, leaving 7 bases not matched to a gene. Germline-derived CDR1 and CDR2 are SGHVS and FNYEAQ. This CDR3 contains 15 residues. For the CDR3, the DNA is TGTGCCAGCAGCACCCGACAGGGCCGGAACACTGAAGCTTTCTTT. It specifies CASSTRQGRNTEAFF. Together with reference TRBV7-6 and TRBJ1-1, the CDR3 gives the full variable domain: GAGVSQSPRYKVTKRGQDVALRCDPISGHVSLYWYRQALGQGPEFLTYFNYEAQQDKSGLPNDRFSAERPEGSISTLTIQRTEQRDSAMYRCASSTRQGRNTEAFFGQGTRLTVV.

V gene TRBV2 combines with J gene TRBJ2-2; 9 bases agree with TRBD1. J lost 2 bases, V lost 8 bases, and 9 bases had no gene match. This CDR3 spans 16 amino acids. CDR1 and CDR2 (germline): SNHLY, FYNNEI. The CDR3 here is CASAEPGQGNTGELFF. Here the CDR3 DNA reads TGTGCCAGCGCTGAACCGGGACAGGGTAACACCGGGGAGCTGTTTTTT.

This CDR3 is CASSPTSLSASGELFF. The CDR3 nucleotides read TGTGCCAGCAGCCCGACTAGCCTGTCTGCTTCCGGGGAGCTGTTTTTT. This chain links TRBV7-3 with TRBJ2-2, with TRBD2 matching over 7 bases. Looked up from germline, CDR1 is SGHTA and CDR2 is FQGTGA. Trimming at V came to 5 bases and at J to 6 bases, leaving 12 bases not matched to a gene. The CDR3 runs 16 residues.

This chain links TRBV6-6 with TRBJ1-2, with 8 bases that match TRBD1. Losses at the gene ends were 7 bases for V and 5 bases for J; bases not matched to a gene: 12. Per the germline V gene, CDR1 is MNHNY and CDR2 is SVGAGI (reference sequence). The length of the CDR3 is 15 residues. CDR3 sequence (DNA): TGTGCCAGCACCCAGGGGGCGGGAGGTGGTTATGGCTACACCTTC. It codes for CASTQGAGGGYGYTF.

The chain combines TRBV5-1 with TRBJ1-1; 7 bases align to TRBD1. The CDR3 consists of 14 residues. Per the germline V gene, CDR1 is SGHRS and CDR2 is YFSETQ. V gave up 5 bases and J gave up 4 bases; unmatched junction bases: 8. For the CDR3, the DNA is TGCGCCAGCAGATCCTCGGGACAGACCACTGAAGCTTTCTTT. Translated: CASRSSGQTTEAFF.

The genes are TRBV18 and TRBJ2-3, with D perhaps matching TRBD2 (6 bases). The germline V and J ends were trimmed by 6 bases and 1 base, with 14 bases remaining between them. CDR1 and CDR2 (germline): KGHSH, LQKENI. The length of the CDR3 is 15 residues. The CDR3: CASSPSTGGTDTQYF. CDR3 bases: TGTGCCAGCTCCCCATCTACGGGGGGCACAGATACGCAGTATTTT. The whole variable domain, remainder taken from reference TRBV18 and TRBJ2-3, is NAGVMQNPRHLVRRRGQEARLRCSPMKGHSHVYWYRQLPEEGLKFMVYLQKENIIDESGMPKERFSAEFPKEGPSILRIQQVVRGDSAAYFCASSPSTGGTDTQYFGPGTRLTVL.

This clone occurred a few times. The CDR3 is CATSREGTALGSPLHF. As DNA, the CDR3 is TGTGCCACCAGCAGGGAAGGGACGGCCCTGGGTTCACCCCTCCACTTT. The chain couples TRBV15 to TRBJ1-6; tentatively, D is TRBD1 (5 bases). Germline loops: CDR1 LNHNV, CDR2 YYDKDF (reference sequence). CDR3 size: 16 residues. Trimming cost V 3 bases and J 9 bases, with 18 bases left between them.

This clone was detected once. V usage is TRBV15 and J usage is TRBJ2-7; D remains ambiguous. V was cut by 1 base and J by 0 bases, with 13 bases left in between. Germline assignment: CDR1 LNHNV and CDR2 YYDKDF (reference sequence). This CDR3 has 16 residues. For the CDR3, the DNA is TGTGCCACCAGCAGAGGATCAGGTACCCTCTCCTACGAGCAGTACTTC. Amino acid sequence: CATSRGSGTLSYEQYF.

The chain recombines TRBV11-3 with TRBJ1-1; possible D gene TRBD1, 5 bases. This CDR3 spans 16 amino acids. Trimming stripped 3 bases from V and 3 bases from J, with 17 bases between. CDR1 and CDR2 from the germline V gene are SGHNT and YENEEA. DNA of the CDR3: TGTGCCAGCAGCTTTGAGGGGTTGGCCTGGGACACTGAAGCTTTCTTT. This gives the protein CASSFEGLAWDTEAFF.

V is TRBV9 and J is TRBJ1-1; D is ambiguous. CDR1 and CDR2 from the germline V gene are SGDLS and YYNGEE. This CDR3 spans 15 amino acids. V was shortened by 6 bases and J by 0 bases, with 15 bases between the two germline ends. In DNA, the CDR3 is TGTGCCAGCATCGTCCCGGACCATTTGAACACTGAAGCTTTCTTT. Protein sequence: CASIVPDHLNTEAFF.

V usage is TRBV7-9 and J usage is TRBJ2-5, with D maybe TRBD1 (6 bases). The germline gives CDR1 SEHNR, CDR2 FQNEAQ (reference sequence). The CDR3 has 13 residues. Between the trimmed V and J ends, which lost 2 bases and 5 bases, there was a span of 9 bases. As DNA, the CDR3 is TGTGCCAGCAGCTTAATGAGGGGGGAGACCCAGTACTTC. It yields the protein CASSLMRGETQYF.

The V gene is TRBV27, the J gene TRBJ1-2; D uncertain. This CDR3 comprises 15 residues. In germline, CDR1 is MNHEY, CDR2 SMNVEV (reference sequence). Trimming removed 3 bases at V and 4 bases at J, with 15 bases between. The CDR3 loop reads CASSLQSGTLYGYTF. In DNA, the CDR3 is TGTGCCAGCAGTTTGCAGTCTGGAACCCTCTATGGCTACACCTTC.

The CDR3 here is CASSNGPSDTQYF. In DNA form, the CDR3 reads TGTGCCAGCAGCAATGGTCCCTCGGATACGCAGTATTTT. The rearrangement uses TRBV21-1 and TRBJ2-3. TRBV21-1 is noted as a pseudogene. The CDR3 contains 13 residues.

This rearrangement joins TRBV5-4 to TRBJ1-2; D gene unclear. Deletions cut 4 bases from V and 2 bases from J, with 9 bases between. The CDR3 is made up of 13 amino acids. Germline V lookup: CDR1 SGHNT, CDR2 YYREEE (reference sequence). The CDR3 DNA reads as TGTGCCAGCAGCCCAGATAGAAACTATGGCTACACCTTC. Its protein product is CASSPDRNYGYTF.

In DNA, the CDR3 is TGCAGCGTTTTACCGGACAGGGGTTATGGCTACACCTTC. Its protein is CSVLPDRGYGYTF. This chain uses TRBV29-1 with TRBJ1-2; 9 nucleotides agree with TRBD1. Trimming at V came to 5 bases and at J to 5 bases, leaving 6 bases not matched to a gene. The CDR3 is 13 amino acids. The germline gives CDR1 SQVTM, CDR2 ANQGSEA.